These T cell receptor beta chains were read from a single sample in a study of OX40 agonist ivuxolimab in advanced cancers. This table comes from immunoSEQ multiplex PCR, and its TCRdb copy is limited to in-frame clones, with some not included. This table holds about 93,000 clones, just over 90% found once. Material: CD4+ or CD8+ T cells sorted from blood, obtained in a trial of the OX40 agonist ivuxolimab. These receptors all come from an adult with an advanced solid tumor such as melanoma, head and neck, liver or kidney cancer. Each CDR3 is given with its conserved first and last residue. A D gene is named only where the DNA matches it firmly. Clone size appears in some rows only: once, few, many, or a class for an expanded clone.

d_call cdr3_length clone_size j_call v_call cdr3_aa cdr3_nt
TRBD2 15 . TRBJ2-1 TRBV5-5 CASSVLAGDYNEQFF TGTGCCAGCAGCGTGCTAGCGGGAGACTACAATGAGCAGTTCTTC
. 15 . TRBJ2-1 TRBV7-9 CASSFSGLGNNEQFF TGTGCCAGCAGCTTCTCCGGCCTCGGAAACAATGAGCAGTTCTTC
. 12 few TRBJ1-1 TRBV6-6 CASRGRRDGAFF TGTGCCAGCAGAGGCAGGCGCGACGGGGCTTTCTTT
. 17 . TRBJ2-3 TRBV5-1 CASSPVPRPSGTDTQYF TGCGCCAGCAGCCCAGTTCCGCGCCCATCAGGCACAGATACGCAGTATTTT
. 12 . TRBJ1-2 TRBV30 CAWSVGEYGYTF TGTGCCTGGAGTGTTGGGGAGTATGGCTACACCTTC
. 14 . TRBJ1-1 TRBV11-2 CASSRAPVNTEAFF TGTGCCAGCAGCAGGGCTCCCGTGAACACTGAAGCTTTCTTT
. 17 . TRBJ1-6 TRBV5-4 CASSLGGSSSYNSPLHF TGTGCCAGCAGCTTAGGTGGGTCGAGCTCCTATAATTCACCCCTCCACTTT
TRBD2 15 . TRBJ2-7 TRBV5-1 CASSLDTGGYYEQYF TGCGCCAGCAGCTTGGATACGGGAGGGTATTACGAGCAGTACTTC
TRBD1 14 . TRBJ1-2 TRBV6-5 CASSYTDRGYGYTF TGTGCCAGCAGTTACACCGACAGGGGATATGGCTACACCTTC
. 15 once TRBJ2-5 TRBV11-3 CASSLGLGGLETQYF TGTGCCAGCAGCCTGGGTTTGGGAGGTTTGGAGACCCAGTACTTC
. 19 . TRBJ2-2 TRBV9 CASSERGRGVAAIHRGAVF TGTGCCAGCAGCGAGAGGGGACGAGGGGTAGCGGCGATCCACCGGGGAGCTGTTTTT
. 11 . TRBJ2-2 TRBV10-1 CASSRTGELFF TGCGCCAGCAGTAGAACCGGGGAGCTGTTTTTT
TRBD2 16 . TRBJ2-1 TRBV19 CASSRAGTSNNREQFF TGTGCCAGTAGTCGAGCCGGGACTAGTAACAACCGTGAGCAGTTCTTC
TRBD1 18 . TRBJ2-5 TRBV5-1 CASSFGPRGGIPKETQYF TGCGCCAGCAGCTTCGGCCCGCGAGGGGGCATCCCGAAAGAGACCCAGTACTTC
. 9 . TRBJ2-7 TRBV20-1 CSASPEQYF TGCAGTGCTAGCCCCGAGCAGTACTTC
TRBD1 17 . TRBJ1-3 TRBV7-3 CASSLRGQGASGNTIYF TGTGCCAGCAGCTTAAGGGGACAGGGGGCAAGTGGAAACACCATATATTTT
. 13 . TRBJ1-6 TRBV11-2 CASSLDLNSPLHF TGTGCCAGCAGCTTAGATCTAAATTCACCCCTCCACTTT
TRBD2 16 . TRBJ2-1 TRBV5-1 CASSAISGGASNEQFF TGCGCCAGCAGCGCCATAAGCGGGGGGGCCTCCAATGAGCAGTTCTTC
TRBD1 15 . TRBJ1-2 TRBV18 CASSPRSRGDYGYTF TGTGCCAGCTCACCACGTTCCAGGGGGGACTATGGCTACACCTTC
TRBD1 14 once TRBJ2-1 TRBV5-1 CASSYKDRANEQFF TGCGCCAGCAGCTATAAGGACAGGGCCAATGAGCAGTTCTTC
TRBD2 17 . TRBJ2-1 TRBV6-1 CASSESKSGGAYNEQFF TGTGCCAGCAGTGAATCGAAGAGCGGGGGTGCCTACAATGAGCAGTTCTTC
. 14 . TRBJ2-7 TRBV29-1 CSVKVRDAQYEQYF TGCAGCGTGAAGGTCCGGGACGCACAGTACGAGCAGTACTTC
TRBD1 13 . TRBJ1-1 TRBV13 CASSSRGRTEAFF TGTGCCAGCAGCTCCAGGGGGCGTACTGAAGCTTTCTTT
. 16 . TRBJ1-2 TRBV23-1 CASSLKRGRWGYGYTF TGCGCCAGCAGCCTAAAACGGGGCAGGTGGGGCTATGGCTACACCTTC
. 13 . TRBJ2-7 TRBV15 CATSRDGIGEQYF TGTGCCACCAGCAGAGATGGAATCGGAGAGCAGTACTTC
. 14 . TRBJ2-1 TRBV18 CASSDFTGHTEQFF TGTGCCAGCTCCGATTTCACCGGACATACCGAGCAGTTCTTC
. 13 . TRBJ2-7 TRBV5-4 CASSRTVGYEQYF TGTGCCAGCAGCCGAACCGTTGGCTACGAGCAGTACTTC
TRBD1 16 . TRBJ2-5 TRBV11-3 CASSFEGGVFKETQYF TGTGCCAGCAGCTTTGAAGGGGGCGTCTTCAAAGAGACCCAGTACTTC
. 15 . TRBJ2-1 TRBV9 CASSVDLGGYNEQFF TGTGCCAGCAGCGTAGATCTAGGGGGCTACAATGAGCAGTTCTTC
. 15 few TRBJ1-5 TRBV5-5 CASSSGVVSNQPQHF TGTGCCAGCAGCTCAGGGGTAGTTAGCAATCAGCCCCAGCATTTT
. 12 . TRBJ1-2 TRBV2 CATREQGDGYTF TGTGCCACCCGTGAACAGGGAGACGGCTACACCTTC
. 12 . TRBJ2-3 TRBV9 CASSVGADTQYF TGTGCCAGCAGCGTAGGGGCAGATACGCAGTATTTT
TRBD2 15 . TRBJ2-7 TRBV5-1 CASSGNSGSPYEQYF TGCGCCAGCAGCGGAAATAGCGGGAGTCCCTACGAGCAGTACTTC
. 16 . TRBJ2-1 TRBV19 CASSPQRTASWNEQFF TGTGCCAGTAGTCCCCAGAGGACAGCCTCGTGGAATGAGCAGTTCTTC
. 15 . TRBJ1-1 TRBV27 CASSRTLLMNTEAFF TGTGCCAGCAGTAGGACTCTTCTAATGAACACTGAAGCTTTCTTT
TRBD1 14 . TRBJ1-2 TRBV9 CASSGRTGDYGYTF TGTGCCAGCAGCGGTAGGACAGGGGACTATGGCTACACCTTC
. 15 . TRBJ1-5 TRBV6-5 CASSYTGGADQPQHF TGTGCCAGCAGTTACACCGGGGGAGCTGATCAGCCCCAGCATTTT
TRBD2 15 . TRBJ2-1 TRBV12-5 CASAILAGAGNEQFF TGTGCTAGTGCTATTCTAGCGGGAGCAGGGAATGAGCAGTTCTTC
TRBD1 12 . TRBJ1-2 TRBV6-1 CASSGQGQGYTF TGTGCCAGCAGTGGACAGGGGCAAGGCTACACCTTC
TRBD2 15 . TRBJ2-7 TRBV5-1 CASSLISGRNYEQYF TGCGCCAGCAGCCTTATTAGCGGGAGGAACTACGAGCAGTACTTC
. 15 . TRBJ1-2 TRBV19 CASSISGPPSNGYTF TGTGCCAGTAGTATTTCTGGCCCCCCATCCAATGGCTACACCTTC